This T cell receptor (beta chain) was profiled in a study of vaccination and CD4 T cells after COVID-19. Overall study: SARS-CoV-2 was confirmed by nasal swab PCR; disease was mild in fewer than 10, severe in one. Study-wide points: The study found that a median around 86% of reactive clones in convalescent patients appeared only post-vaccination.

The assay that was used to sequence DNA from cultured CD4+ T cells was the Oncomine TCR Beta short-read assay. The authors extracted genomic DNA from cultured CD4+ T cells. MiXCR was run by TCRdb on the PCR reads, yielding one entry per CDR3 protein. The sample has 2,500 to 3,500 distinct CDR3 sequences, about 75% seen once. Treatment described: roughly 10-day PBMC culture with coronavirus spike peptide pools or control peptides (ViraFEST assay). With peptide pools, ViraFEST first expanded antigen-specific T cells and afterwards sequenced their TCRs. Trimming took 5 bases from V and 3 from J, leaving 8 bases between them. The CDR3 covers 12 residues. Germline CDR1 reads ENHRY; CDR2 reads SYGVKD. In this sample, this clonotype is large. The antigen is not known.

The rearrangement joins TRBV10-3 to TRBJ2-7; tentatively, D is TRBD1 (5 bases). The source is a human donor who had recovered from COVID-19. The source material was CD4+ T cells from blood, cultured in vitro. CDR3 coding DNA: TGTGCCATCAGTCCTGACAGCTACGAGCAGTACTTC. This codes for CAISPDSYEQYF.